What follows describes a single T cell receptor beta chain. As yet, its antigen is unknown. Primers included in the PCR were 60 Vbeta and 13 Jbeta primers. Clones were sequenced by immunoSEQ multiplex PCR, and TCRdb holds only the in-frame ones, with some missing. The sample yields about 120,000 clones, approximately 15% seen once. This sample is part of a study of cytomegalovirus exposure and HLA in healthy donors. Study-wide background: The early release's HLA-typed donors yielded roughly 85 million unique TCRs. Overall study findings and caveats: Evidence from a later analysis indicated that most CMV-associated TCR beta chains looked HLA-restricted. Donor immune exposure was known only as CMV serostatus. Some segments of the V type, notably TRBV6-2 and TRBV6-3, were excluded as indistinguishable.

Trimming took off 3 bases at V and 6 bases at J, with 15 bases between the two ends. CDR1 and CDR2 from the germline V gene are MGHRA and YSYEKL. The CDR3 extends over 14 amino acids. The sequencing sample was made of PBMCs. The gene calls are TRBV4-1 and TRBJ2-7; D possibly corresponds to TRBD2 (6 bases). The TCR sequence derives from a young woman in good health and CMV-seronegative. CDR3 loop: CASSHAGHFGEQYF. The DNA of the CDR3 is TGCGCCAGCAGCCATGCGGGGCATTTCGGCGAGCAGTACTTC.